This TCR beta chain was captured in a study of OX40 agonist ivuxolimab in advanced cancers. In regard to this clone: Its matching antigen is unknown.

Regarding the study as a whole: The study found among the lowest clonal expansion in partial responders at 0.1-3.0 mg/kg. Normalized T-cell clonal expansion was also low in a subset of nonresponders. CD4+ and CD8+ blood T cells expanded clonally by week 6 at 0.1 to 3.0 mg/kg.

Autoimmune disease history or systemic immunosuppression barred patients. Clones were read by immunoSEQ multiplex PCR, and TCRdb kept only the in-frame ones, dropping some. The table lists 60,000 to 70,000 clones, just over 85% of them singletons. Sequences were derived from CD4+ or CD8+ T cells sorted from blood, sampled in a trial of the OX40 agonist ivuxolimab. This sequence originates from an adult with an advanced solid tumor such as melanoma, head and neck, liver or kidney cancer.

The CDR3 sequence: CASSVIRGSTYNEQFF. In nucleotides, the CDR3 is TGCGCCAGCAGCGTCATCAGGGGGTCGACCTACAATGAGCAGTTCTTC. This rearrangement joins TRBV5-1 to TRBJ2-1; 7 bases are shared with TRBD1. V lost 4 bases, J lost 2 bases, and 9 bases stayed unmatched. The CDR3 runs to 16 residues. CDR1 is SGHRS and CDR2 is YFSETQ in the germline V gene.